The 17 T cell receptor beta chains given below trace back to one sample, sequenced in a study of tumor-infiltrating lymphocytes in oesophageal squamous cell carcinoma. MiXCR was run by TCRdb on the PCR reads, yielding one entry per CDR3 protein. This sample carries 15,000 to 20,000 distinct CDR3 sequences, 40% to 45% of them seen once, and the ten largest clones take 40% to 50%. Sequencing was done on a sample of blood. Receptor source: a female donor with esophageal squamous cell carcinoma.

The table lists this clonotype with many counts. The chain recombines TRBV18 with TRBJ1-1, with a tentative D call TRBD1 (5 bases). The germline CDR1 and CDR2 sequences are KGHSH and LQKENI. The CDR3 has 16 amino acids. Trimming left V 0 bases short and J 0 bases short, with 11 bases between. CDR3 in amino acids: CASSPPGVAVNTEAFF. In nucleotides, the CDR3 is TGTGCCAGCTCACCACCGGGGGTGGCGGTGAACACTGAAGCTTTCTTT.

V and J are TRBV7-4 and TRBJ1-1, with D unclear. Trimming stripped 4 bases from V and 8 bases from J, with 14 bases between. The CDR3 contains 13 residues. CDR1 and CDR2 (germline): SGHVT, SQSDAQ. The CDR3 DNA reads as TGTGCCAGCAGCTGGTTTGTGGGCACCGAAGCTTTCTTT. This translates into CASSWFVGTEAFF.

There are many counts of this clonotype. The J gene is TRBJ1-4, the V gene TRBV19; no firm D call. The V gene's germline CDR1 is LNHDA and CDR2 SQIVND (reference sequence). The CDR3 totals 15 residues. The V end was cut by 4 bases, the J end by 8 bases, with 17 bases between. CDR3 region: CASSTASHTIEKLFF. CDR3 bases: TGTGCCAGTAGTACCGCTTCCCATACCATAGAAAAACTGTTTTTT.

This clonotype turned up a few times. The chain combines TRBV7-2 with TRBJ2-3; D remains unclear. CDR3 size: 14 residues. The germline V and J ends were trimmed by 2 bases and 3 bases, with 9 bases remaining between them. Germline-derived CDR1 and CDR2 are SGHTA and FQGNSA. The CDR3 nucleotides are TGTGCCAGCAGCTTATTGTCCGCAACAGATACGCAGTATTTT. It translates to CASSLLSATDTQYF.

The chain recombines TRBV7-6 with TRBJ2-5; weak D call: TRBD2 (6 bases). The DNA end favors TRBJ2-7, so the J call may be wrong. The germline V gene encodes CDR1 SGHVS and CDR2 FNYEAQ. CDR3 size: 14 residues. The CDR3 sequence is CASSLEGLSYEQYF. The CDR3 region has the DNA TGTGCCAGCAGCTTAGAGGGACTCTCCTACGAGCAGTACTTC.

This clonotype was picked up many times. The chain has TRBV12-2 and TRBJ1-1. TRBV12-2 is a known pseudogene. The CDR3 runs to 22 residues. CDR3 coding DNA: TGTGCAAGTCGCTTAGATCGAAATGGGCTCAGGGTAAGGAGGAGGGAGAACACTGAAGCTTTCTTT. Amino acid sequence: CASRLDRNGLRVRRRENTEAFF.

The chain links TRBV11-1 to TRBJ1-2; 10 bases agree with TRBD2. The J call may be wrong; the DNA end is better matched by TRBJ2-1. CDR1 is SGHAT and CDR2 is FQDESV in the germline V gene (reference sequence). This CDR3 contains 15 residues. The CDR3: CASSSLAGGNNEQFF. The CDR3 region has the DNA TGTGCCAGCAGCTCTTTAGCGGGAGGCAACAATGAGCAGTTCTTC.

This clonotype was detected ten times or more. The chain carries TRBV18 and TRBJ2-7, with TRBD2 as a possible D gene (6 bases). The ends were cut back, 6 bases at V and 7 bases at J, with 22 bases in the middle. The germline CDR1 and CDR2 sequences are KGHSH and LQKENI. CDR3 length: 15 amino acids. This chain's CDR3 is CASSSPGGEIGEQYF. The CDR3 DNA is TGTGCCAGCTCTTCACCAGGCGGGGAGATCGGGGAGCAGTACTTC.

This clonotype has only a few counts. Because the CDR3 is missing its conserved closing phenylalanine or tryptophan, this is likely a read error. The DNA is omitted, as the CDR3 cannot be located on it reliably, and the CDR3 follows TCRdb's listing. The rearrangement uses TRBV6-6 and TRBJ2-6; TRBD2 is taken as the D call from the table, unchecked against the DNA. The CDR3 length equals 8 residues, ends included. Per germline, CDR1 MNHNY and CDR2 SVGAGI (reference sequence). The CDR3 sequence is CASSYSAS.

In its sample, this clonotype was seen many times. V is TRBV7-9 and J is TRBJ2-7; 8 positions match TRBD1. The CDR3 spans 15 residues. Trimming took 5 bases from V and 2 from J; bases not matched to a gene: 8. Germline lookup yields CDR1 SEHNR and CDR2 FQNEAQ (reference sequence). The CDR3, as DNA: TGTGCCAGCAGCCTACTGGGGACAGGTCCCTACGAGCAGTACTTC. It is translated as CASSLLGTGPYEQYF.

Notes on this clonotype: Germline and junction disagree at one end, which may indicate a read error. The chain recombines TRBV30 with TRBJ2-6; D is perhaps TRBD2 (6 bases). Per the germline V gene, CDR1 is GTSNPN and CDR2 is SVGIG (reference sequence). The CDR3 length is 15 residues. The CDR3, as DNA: TGTGCCTGGAGTGTAGAAGGGGCGGGAAATTCACCCCTCCACTTC. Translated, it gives CAWSVEGAGNSPLHF.

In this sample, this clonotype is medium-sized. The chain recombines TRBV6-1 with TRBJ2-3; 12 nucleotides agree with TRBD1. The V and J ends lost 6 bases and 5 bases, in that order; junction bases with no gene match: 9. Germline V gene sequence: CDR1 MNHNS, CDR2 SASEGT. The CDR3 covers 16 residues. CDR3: CASRVTGQGAGDTQYF. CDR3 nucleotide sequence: TGTGCCAGCAGAGTAACGGGACAGGGGGCAGGAGATACGCAGTATTTT.

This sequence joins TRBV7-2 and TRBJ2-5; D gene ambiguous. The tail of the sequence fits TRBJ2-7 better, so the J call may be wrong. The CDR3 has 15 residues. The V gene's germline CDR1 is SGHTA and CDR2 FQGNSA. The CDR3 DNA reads TGTGCCAGCAGCTCAAACGTAGGGATCTCCTACGAGCAGTACTTC. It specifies CASSSNVGISYEQYF.

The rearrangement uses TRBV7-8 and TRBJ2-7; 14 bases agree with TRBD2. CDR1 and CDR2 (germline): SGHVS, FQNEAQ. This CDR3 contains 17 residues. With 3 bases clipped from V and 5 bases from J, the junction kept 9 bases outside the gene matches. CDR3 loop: CASSFILTSGRANEQYF. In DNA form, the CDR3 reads TGTGCCAGCAGCTTCATTCTGACTAGCGGGAGGGCCAACGAGCAGTACTTC. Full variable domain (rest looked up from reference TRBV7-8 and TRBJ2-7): GAGVSQSPRYKVAKRGQDVALRCDPISGHVSLFWYQQALGQGPEFLTYFQNEAQLDKSGLPSDRFFAERPEGSVSTLKIQRTQQEDSAVYLCASSFILTSGRANEQYFGPGTRLTVT.

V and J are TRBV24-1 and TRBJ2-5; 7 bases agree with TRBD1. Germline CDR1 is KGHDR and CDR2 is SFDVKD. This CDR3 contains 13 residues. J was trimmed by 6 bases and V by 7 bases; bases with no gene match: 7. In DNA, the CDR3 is TGTGCCACCAGCCGGACAGGTCAGAAGACCCAGTACTTC. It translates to CATSRTGQKTQYF.

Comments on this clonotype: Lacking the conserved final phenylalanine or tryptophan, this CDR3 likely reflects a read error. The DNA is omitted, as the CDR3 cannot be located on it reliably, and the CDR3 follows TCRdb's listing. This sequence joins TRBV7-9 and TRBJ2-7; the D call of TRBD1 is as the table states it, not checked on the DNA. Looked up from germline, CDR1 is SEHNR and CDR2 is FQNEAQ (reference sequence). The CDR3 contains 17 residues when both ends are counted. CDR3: CASSHRDRGHYGYTFGS.

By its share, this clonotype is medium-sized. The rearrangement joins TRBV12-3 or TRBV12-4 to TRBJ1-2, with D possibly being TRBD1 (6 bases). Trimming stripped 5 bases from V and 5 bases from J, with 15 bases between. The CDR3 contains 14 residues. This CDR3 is CASSSTGFPYGYTF. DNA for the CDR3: TGTGCCAGCAGTAGTACAGGGTTCCCTTATGGCTACACCTTC.